This TCR beta chain was captured by sequencing in a study of T cells in Graves' hyperthyroidism and ophthalmopathy. Notes on the study in general: Stable hyperthyroidism and ophthalmopathy were separated using 13 V-J signatures.

V was cut by 11 bases and J by 12 bases, with 22 bases left in between. This CDR3 has 12 residues. Germline V lookup: CDR1 MNHNS, CDR2 SASEGT. From RNA transcripts, TCR beta CDR3 regions were amplified. With the HTBI primer set, the TCR CDR3 went through a first round of RT-PCR. Via MiXCR, TCRdb re-called the multiplex PCR reads, giving one row per CDR3 protein. This table has a few hundred thousand distinct CDR3 sequences, about 13% appearing once. This clonotype was observed at least ten times. Its antigen is undetermined. This chain connects TRBV6-1 to TRBJ1-2; possibly TRBD1 for D (5 bases). The TCR originated in a woman aged 40 to 50 with Graves' ophthalmopathy. The specimen was blood. In DNA form, the CDR3 reads TGTGCCGTCGGATTTGTTCAAGGGACGCACACCTTC. It codes for CAVGFVQGTHTF.